Listed below are T cell receptor beta chains from one sample, sequenced in a study of CD8 T cells in Susac syndrome. Via MiXCR, TCRdb re-called the immunoSEQ multiplex PCR reads, giving one row per CDR3 protein. The repertoire includes fewer than 150,000 distinct CDR3 sequences, 90% to 95% of them detected once, and roughly 0.13% sits in the top ten. Sequencing was done on a sample of CD4+ T cells from PBMCs. All receptors derive from a human donor in good health. Both conserved end residues are part of each CDR3. D genes are given only for firm matches.

J | D | V | CDR3
TRBJ1-1 | TRBD1 | TRBV2 | CASFRDRSGTEAFF
TRBJ2-7 | TRBD2 | TRBV10-3 | CAIRNLAGGTSYEQYF
TRBJ1-1 | . | TRBV14 | CASSPLGGGTEAFF
TRBJ2-1 | TRBD1 | TRBV19 | CASSPRTGGGNEQFF
TRBJ2-7 | TRBD1 | TRBV28 | CASSRTGEYEQYF
TRBJ1-3 | . | TRBV3-1 | CASSFFERGAGNTIYF
TRBJ2-5 | . | TRBV2 | CASSRWGRQETQYF
TRBJ2-5 | . | TRBV5-1 | CASSPTTRETQYF
TRBJ2-7 | . | TRBV6-2/TRBV6-3 | CASRGVTYEQYF
TRBJ2-7 | . | TRBV5-1 | CASSSTRGLTYEQYF
TRBJ2-5 | . | TRBV3-1 | CASSQVLPETQYF
TRBJ2-7 | . | TRBV6-1 | CASTRQESSYEQYF
TRBJ2-7 | TRBD2 | TRBV19 | CASSLGAGVREQYF
TRBJ2-7 | . | TRBV15 | CATSRVGGDSYEQYF
TRBJ1-2 | . | TRBV20-1 | CSAWDIDGYGYTF
TRBJ2-5 | TRBD2 | TRBV7-7 | CASSRSGSGETQYF
TRBJ2-1 | TRBD1 | TRBV27 | CASSQKTGGSYNEQFF
TRBJ1-1 | . | TRBV6-5 | CASSYSSRTEAFF
TRBJ1-2 | . | TRBV9 | CASSDLGGLYGYTF
TRBJ2-4 | . | TRBV28 | CASGGAETIAKNIQYF
TRBJ2-4 | TRBD1 | TRBV28 | CASISTGTGALWWF
TRBJ2-5 | TRBD2 | TRBV7-9 | CASSARLAGVAETQYF
TRBJ2-5 | . | TRBV14 | CASSQLAVSPQGTQYF
TRBJ2-5 | TRBD1 | TRBV5-1 | CASSPGQQIETQYF
TRBJ2-7 | TRBD1 | TRBV2 | CASQQGAREQYF
TRBJ2-5 | . | TRBV5-1 | CASKEGDKETQYF
TRBJ2-3 | TRBD2 | TRBV7-2 | CASSLRGLAGEDTQYF
TRBJ2-7 | TRBD1 | TRBV18 | CASSPDRVYEQYF
TRBJ1-5 | . | TRBV6-5 | CASSYGFRGRGDNQPQHF
TRBJ2-5 | . | TRBV12-3/TRBV12-4 | CASSRPGVLRETQYF
TRBJ2-3 | TRBD2 | TRBV12-3/TRBV12-4 | CASSTRTSEADTQYF
TRBJ2-7 | TRBD1 | TRBV2 | CASSERQGFSYEQYF
TRBJ2-3 | . | TRBV19 | CASTGVGGGTQYF
TRBJ1-2 | . | TRBV20-1 | CSARDLTGLGYGYTF
TRBJ2-5 | . | TRBV19 | CASRHGGETQYF
TRBJ2-7 | . | TRBV29-1 | CSVEVGGYYEQYF
TRBJ2-1 | TRBD2 | TRBV3-1 | CASSQGLAGNSYNEQFF
TRBJ1-1 | . | TRBV2 | CASSGQPNTEAFF
TRBJ2-1 | . | TRBV18 | CASSPGGANEQFF
TRBJ2-1 | TRBD1 | TRBV27 | CASSTYPTGVGNEQFF
TRBJ1-5 | . | TRBV20-1 | CSARGRGNQPQHF
TRBJ2-7 | . | TRBV5-4 | CASSGWGGGEQYF
TRBJ1-1 | . | TRBV29-1 | CSVEDPAFF
TRBJ1-1 | TRBD1 | TRBV20-1 | CSARGRSGQGALMNTEAFF
TRBJ1-2 | . | TRBV3-1 | CASSQGQNYGYTF
TRBJ1-2 | . | TRBV12-3/TRBV12-4 | CASSFRHSNYGYTF
TRBJ2-1 | . | TRBV7-9 | CASSIRASGNEQFF
TRBJ1-4 | . | TRBV27 | CASRRNGKLFF
TRBJ2-2 | . | TRBV3-1 | CASSPGTTGELFF
TRBJ2-7 | . | TRBV6-1 | CASSEHRDRSYEQYF
TRBJ1-2 | . | TRBV7-9 | CASSLVPGSLYGYTF
TRBJ2-5 | . | TRBV6-1 | CASTLGGLETQYF
TRBJ1-2 | . | TRBV29-1 | CSVEDGGQGRGYTF
TRBJ2-2 | . | TRBV5-1 | CASSLEHNTGELFF
TRBJ2-3 | . | TRBV24-1 | CATSSGSATDTQYF
TRBJ2-3 | . | TRBV3-1 | CASSQDEGLSTDTQYF
TRBJ2-7 | . | TRBV18 | CASSPGTRQYEQYF
TRBJ1-5 | . | TRBV19 | CASSPNSNQPQHF
TRBJ2-1 | TRBD2 | TRBV7-8 | CASSSQAGLAGDEQFF